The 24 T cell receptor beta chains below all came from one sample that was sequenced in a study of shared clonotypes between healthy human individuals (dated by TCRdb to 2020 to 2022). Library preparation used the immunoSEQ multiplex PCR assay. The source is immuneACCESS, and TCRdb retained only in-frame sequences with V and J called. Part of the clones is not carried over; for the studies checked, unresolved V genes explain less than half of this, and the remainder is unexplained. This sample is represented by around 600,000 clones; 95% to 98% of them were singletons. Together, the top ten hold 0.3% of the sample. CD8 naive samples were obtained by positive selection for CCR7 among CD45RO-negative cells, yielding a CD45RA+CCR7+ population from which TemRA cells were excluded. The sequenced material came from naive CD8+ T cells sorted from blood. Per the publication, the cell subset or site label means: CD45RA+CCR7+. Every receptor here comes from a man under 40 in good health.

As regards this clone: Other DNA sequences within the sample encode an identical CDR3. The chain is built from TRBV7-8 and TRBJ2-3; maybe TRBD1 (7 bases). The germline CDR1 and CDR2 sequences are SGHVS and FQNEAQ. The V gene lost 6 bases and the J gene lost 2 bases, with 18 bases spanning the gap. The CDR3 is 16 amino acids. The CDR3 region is CASRRRQGGITDTQYF. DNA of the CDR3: TGTGCCAGCAGACGGAGGCAGGGGGGAATCACAGATACGCAGTATTTT.

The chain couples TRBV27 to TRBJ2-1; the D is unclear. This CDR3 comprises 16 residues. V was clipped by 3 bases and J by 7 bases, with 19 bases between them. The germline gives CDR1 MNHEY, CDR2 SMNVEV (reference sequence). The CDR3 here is CASSFPGRTNMNEQFF. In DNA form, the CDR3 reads TGTGCCAGCAGTTTTCCTGGCAGAACTAATATGAATGAGCAGTTCTTC.

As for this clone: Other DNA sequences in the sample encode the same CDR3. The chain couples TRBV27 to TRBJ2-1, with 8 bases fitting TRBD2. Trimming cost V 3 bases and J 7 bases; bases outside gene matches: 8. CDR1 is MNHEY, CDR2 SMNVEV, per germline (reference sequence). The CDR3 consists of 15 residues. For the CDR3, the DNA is TGTGCCAGCAGTTTGGGAACTAGCGGAAGTAATGAGCAGTTCTTC. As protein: CASSLGTSGSNEQFF.

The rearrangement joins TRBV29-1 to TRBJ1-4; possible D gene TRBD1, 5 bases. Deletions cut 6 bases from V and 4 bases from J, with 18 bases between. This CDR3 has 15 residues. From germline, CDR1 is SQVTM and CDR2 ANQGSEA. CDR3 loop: CSVFFSGGGNEKLFF. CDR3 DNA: TGCAGCGTCTTTTTTTCGGGGGGTGGTAATGAAAAACTGTTTTTT.

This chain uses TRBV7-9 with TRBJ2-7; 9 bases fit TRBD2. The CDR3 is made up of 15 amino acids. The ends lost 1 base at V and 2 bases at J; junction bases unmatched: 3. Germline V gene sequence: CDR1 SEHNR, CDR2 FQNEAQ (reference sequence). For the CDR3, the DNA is TGTGCCAGCAGCTTAGTGGCTAGCGGGACCTACGAGCAGTACTTC. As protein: CASSLVASGTYEQYF.

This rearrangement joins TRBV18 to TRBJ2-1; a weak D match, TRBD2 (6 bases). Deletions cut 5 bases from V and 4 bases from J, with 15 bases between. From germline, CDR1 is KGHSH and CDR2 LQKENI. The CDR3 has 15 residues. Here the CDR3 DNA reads TGTGCCAGCTCAACGGGAGTTGGTCGGTACAATGAGCAGTTCTTC. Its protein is CASSTGVGRYNEQFF.

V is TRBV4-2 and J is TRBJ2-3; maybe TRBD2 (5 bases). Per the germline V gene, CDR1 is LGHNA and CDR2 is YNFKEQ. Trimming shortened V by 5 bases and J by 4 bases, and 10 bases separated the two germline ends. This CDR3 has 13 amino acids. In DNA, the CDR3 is TGTGCCAGCAGCACCCCGGGGTCAGATACGCAGTATTTT. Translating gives CASSTPGSDTQYF.

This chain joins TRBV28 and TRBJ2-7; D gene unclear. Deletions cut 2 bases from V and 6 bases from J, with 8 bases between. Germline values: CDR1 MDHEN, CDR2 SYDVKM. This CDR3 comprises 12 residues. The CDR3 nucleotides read TGTGCCAGCAGTTTAGCTAGTCCCGAGCAGTACTTC. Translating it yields CASSLASPEQYF. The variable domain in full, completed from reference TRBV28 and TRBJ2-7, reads DVKVTQSSRYLVKRTGEKVFLECVQDMDHENMFWYRQDPGLGLRLIYFSYDVKMKEKGDIPEGYSVSREKKERFSLILESASTNQTSMYLCASSLASPEQYFGPGTRLTVT.

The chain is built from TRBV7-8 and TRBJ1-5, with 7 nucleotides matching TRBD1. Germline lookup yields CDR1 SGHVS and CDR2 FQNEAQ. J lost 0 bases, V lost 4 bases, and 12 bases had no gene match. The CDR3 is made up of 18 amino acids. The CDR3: CASSSDLGQVYSNQPQHF. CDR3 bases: TGTGCCAGCAGCTCCGACCTTGGACAGGTCTATAGCAATCAGCCCCAGCATTTT.

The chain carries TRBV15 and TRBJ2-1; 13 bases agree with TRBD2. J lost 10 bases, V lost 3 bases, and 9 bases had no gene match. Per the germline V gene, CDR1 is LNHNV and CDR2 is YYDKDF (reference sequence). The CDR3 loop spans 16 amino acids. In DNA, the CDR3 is TGTGCCACCAGCAGGGGGACTAGCGGGACCCAAGGCGAGCAGTTCTTC. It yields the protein CATSRGTSGTQGEQFF.

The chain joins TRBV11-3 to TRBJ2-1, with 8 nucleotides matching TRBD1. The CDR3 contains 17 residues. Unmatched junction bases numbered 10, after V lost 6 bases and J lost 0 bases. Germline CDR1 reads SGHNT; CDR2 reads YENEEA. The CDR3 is CASRGGTGDTSYNEQFF. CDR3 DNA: TGTGCCAGCAGGGGTGGGACAGGAGATACCTCCTACAATGAGCAGTTCTTC.

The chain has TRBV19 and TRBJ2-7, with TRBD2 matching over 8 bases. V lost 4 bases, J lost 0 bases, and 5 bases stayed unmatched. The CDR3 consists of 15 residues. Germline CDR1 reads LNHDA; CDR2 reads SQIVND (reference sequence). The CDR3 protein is CASSTAGGYSYEQYF. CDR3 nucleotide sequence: TGTGCCAGTAGTACCGCGGGGGGTTACTCCTACGAGCAGTACTTC. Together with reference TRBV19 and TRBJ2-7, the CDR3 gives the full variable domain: DGGITQSPKYLFRKEGQNVTLSCEQNLNHDAMYWYRQDPGQGLRLIYYSQIVNDFQKGDIAEGYSVSREKKESFPLTVTSAQKNPTAFYLCASSTAGGYSYEQYFGPGTRLTVT.

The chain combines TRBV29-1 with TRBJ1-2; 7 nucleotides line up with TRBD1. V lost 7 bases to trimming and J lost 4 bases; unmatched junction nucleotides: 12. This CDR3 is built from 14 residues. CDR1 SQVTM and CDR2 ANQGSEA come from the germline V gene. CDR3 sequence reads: CSAATGDGGYGYTF. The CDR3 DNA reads TGCAGCGCAGCAACAGGGGATGGGGGCTATGGCTACACCTTC.

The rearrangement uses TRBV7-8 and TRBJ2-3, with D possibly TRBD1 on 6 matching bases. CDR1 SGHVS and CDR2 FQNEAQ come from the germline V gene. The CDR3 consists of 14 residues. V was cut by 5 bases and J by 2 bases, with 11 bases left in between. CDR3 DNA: TGTGCCAGCAGCCTCTACAGGGTCACAGATACGCAGTATTTT. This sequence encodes CASSLYRVTDTQYF.

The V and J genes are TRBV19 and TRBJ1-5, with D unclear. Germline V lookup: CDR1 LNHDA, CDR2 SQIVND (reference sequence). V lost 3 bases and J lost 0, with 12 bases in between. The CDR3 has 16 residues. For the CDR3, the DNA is TGTGCCAGTAGTATTGAAGACATTTATAGCAATCAGCCCCAGCATTTT. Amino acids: CASSIEDIYSNQPQHF. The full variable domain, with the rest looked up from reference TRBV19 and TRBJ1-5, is DGGITQSPKYLFRKEGQNVTLSCEQNLNHDAMYWYRQDPGQGLRLIYYSQIVNDFQKGDIAEGYSVSREKKESFPLTVTSAQKNPTAFYLCASSIEDIYSNQPQHFGDGTRLSIL.

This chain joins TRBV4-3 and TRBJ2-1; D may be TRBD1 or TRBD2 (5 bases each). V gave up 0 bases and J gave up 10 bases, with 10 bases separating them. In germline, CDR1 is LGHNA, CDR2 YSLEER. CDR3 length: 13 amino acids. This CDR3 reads CASSQDGTEEQFF. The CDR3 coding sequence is TGCGCCAGCAGCCAAGATGGGACGGAGGAGCAGTTCTTC.

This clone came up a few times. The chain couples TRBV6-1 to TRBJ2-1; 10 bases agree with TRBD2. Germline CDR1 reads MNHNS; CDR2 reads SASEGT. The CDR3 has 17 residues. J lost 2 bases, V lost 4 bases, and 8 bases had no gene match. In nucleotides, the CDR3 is TGTGCCAGCAGTGGGTCCGGGACTAGCGCCGCCTACAATGAGCAGTTCTTC. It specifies CASSGSGTSAAYNEQFF.

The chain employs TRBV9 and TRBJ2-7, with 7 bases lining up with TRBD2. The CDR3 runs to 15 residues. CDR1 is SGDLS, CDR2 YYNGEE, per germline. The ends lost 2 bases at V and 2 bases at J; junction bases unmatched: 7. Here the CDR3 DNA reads TGTGCCAGCAGCGTCGGCCGGGGGGTTGCCTACGAGCAGTACTTC. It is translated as CASSVGRGVAYEQYF. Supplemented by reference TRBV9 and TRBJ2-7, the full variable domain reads DSGVTQTPKHLITATGQRVTLRCSPRSGDLSVYWYQQSLDQGLQFLIQYYNGEERAKGNILERFSAQQFPDLHSELNLSSLELGDSALYFCASSVGRGVAYEQYFGPGTRLTVT.

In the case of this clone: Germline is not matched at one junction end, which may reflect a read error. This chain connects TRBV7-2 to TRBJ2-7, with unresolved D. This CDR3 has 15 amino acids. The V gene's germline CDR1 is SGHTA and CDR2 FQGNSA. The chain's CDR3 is CASSNGFGFSYEQYF. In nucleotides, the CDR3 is TGTGCCAGCAGCAATGGGTTTGGGTTTTCCTACGAGCAGTATTTC.

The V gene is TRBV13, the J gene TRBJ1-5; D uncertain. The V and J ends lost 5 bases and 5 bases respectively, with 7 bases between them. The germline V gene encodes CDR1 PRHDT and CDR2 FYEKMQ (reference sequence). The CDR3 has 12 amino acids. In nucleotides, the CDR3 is TGTGCCAGCAGCCTAGCGGATCAGCCCCAGCATTTT. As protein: CASSLADQPQHF.

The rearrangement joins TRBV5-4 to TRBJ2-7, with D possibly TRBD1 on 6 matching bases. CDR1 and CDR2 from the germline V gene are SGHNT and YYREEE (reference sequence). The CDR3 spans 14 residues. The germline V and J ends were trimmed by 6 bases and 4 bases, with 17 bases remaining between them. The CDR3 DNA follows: TGTGCCAGCAAACGGTACAGGGATATTTACGAGCAGTACTTC. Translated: CASKRYRDIYEQYF.

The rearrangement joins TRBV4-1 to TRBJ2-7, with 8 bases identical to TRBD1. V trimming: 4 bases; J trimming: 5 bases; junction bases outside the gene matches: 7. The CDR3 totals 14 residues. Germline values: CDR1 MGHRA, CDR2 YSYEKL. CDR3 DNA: TGCGCCAGCAGCCCATACAGGGGGGATCACGAGCAGTACTTC. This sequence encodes CASSPYRGDHEQYF.

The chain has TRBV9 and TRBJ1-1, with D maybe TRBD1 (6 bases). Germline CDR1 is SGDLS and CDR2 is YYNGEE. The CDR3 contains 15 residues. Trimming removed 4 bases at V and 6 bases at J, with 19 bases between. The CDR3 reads CASSITPTGQSEAFF. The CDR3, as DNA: TGTGCCAGCAGCATAACCCCGACAGGCCAATCTGAAGCTTTCTTT.

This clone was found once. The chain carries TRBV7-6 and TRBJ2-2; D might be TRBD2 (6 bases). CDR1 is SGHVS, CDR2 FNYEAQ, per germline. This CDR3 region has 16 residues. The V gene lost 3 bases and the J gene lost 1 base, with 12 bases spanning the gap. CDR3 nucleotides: TGTGCCAGCAGCTTCGCAGTCGGGGGGAACACCGGGGAGCTGTTTTTT. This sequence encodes CASSFAVGGNTGELFF.